What follows are 26 T cell receptor beta chains derived from one specimen sequenced in a study of blood T cell repertoires in COVID-19. Data came from immunoSEQ multiplex PCR; TCRdb stores just in-frame clones and leaves some out. The sample consists of 150,000 to 200,000 clones, under 85% of them appearing once. Sequencing was carried out using peripheral blood. The receptors originated from a man aged 55 to 69 with active or convalescent COVID-19.

The gene calls are TRBV28 and TRBJ2-2, with 9 nucleotides matching TRBD1. Germline V gene data show CDR1 as MDHEN and CDR2 as SYDVKM. Losses at the gene ends were 10 bases for V and 1 base for J; bases not matched to a gene: 7. The CDR3 loop spans 15 amino acids. DNA of the CDR3: TGTGCCACCCGGACAGGGGCTTTGAACACCGGGGAGCTGTTTTTT. Its protein product is CATRTGALNTGELFF. The full variable domain, rest sourced from reference TRBV28 and TRBJ2-2, is DVKVTQSSRYLVKRTGEKVFLECVQDMDHENMFWYRQDPGLGLRLIYFSYDVKMKEKGDIPEGYSVSREKKERFSLILESASTNQTSMYLCATRTGALNTGELFFGEGSRLTVL.

The genes are TRBV19 and TRBJ1-5; 7 bases are shared with TRBD1. After removal of 0 bases from V and 4 bases from J, the junction contained 6 bases not matched to a gene. CDR1 is LNHDA, CDR2 SQIVND, per germline (reference sequence). The CDR3 loop spans 16 amino acids. CDR3 in DNA: TGTGCCAGTAGTATAGAAAGGGGGCTTAGAAATCAGCCCCAGCATTTT. Protein sequence: CASSIERGLRNQPQHF. The variable domain in full, completed from reference TRBV19 and TRBJ1-5, reads DGGITQSPKYLFRKEGQNVTLSCEQNLNHDAMYWYRQDPGQGLRLIYYSQIVNDFQKGDIAEGYSVSREKKESFPLTVTSAQKNPTAFYLCASSIERGLRNQPQHFGDGTRLSIL.

The chain employs TRBV5-1 and TRBJ2-7; TRBD1 is a possible D gene (5 bases). Germline V gene lookup returns CDR1 SGHRS and CDR2 YFSETQ. There are 15 residues in the CDR3. Trimming removed 2 bases from V and 6 bases from J, with 18 bases in between. CDR3 nucleotide sequence: TGCGCCAGCAGCTTCTCACCCCAGGGCCCGGGCGAGCAGTACTTC. Residues: CASSFSPQGPGEQYF.

The chain couples TRBV7-2 to TRBJ2-7; TRBD1 matches at 10 bases. This CDR3 has 15 amino acids. V trimming: 1 base; J trimming: 3 bases; junction bases outside the gene matches: 3. Germline V gene sequence: CDR1 SGHTA, CDR2 FQGNSA. This CDR3 reads CASSLDRTGGYEQYF. As DNA, the CDR3 is TGTGCCAGCAGCTTAGACAGGACAGGGGGCTACGAGCAGTACTTC.

This chain uses TRBV6-4 with TRBJ1-2, with D possibly TRBD1 on 6 matching bases. Deletions cut 6 bases from V and 4 bases from J, with 18 bases between. The CDR3 spans 15 residues. CDR1 and CDR2 from the germline V gene are MRHNA and SNTAGT. CDR3 loop: CASRPTGQGGYGYTF. The CDR3 DNA is TGTGCCAGCAGGCCCACGGGGCAAGGGGGCTATGGCTACACCTTC.

This clone was counted a single time. The V and J genes are TRBV28 and TRBJ2-7, with 8 positions matching TRBD2. CDR3 length equals 15 residues. With V trimmed by 4 bases and J by 3 bases, 8 bases remained unmatched. Germline CDR1 reads MDHEN; CDR2 reads SYDVKM. The CDR3 DNA sequence: TGTGCCAGCAGTTCCCCGGGGGGGTCGGACTACGAGCAGTACTTC. This sequence encodes CASSSPGGSDYEQYF.

The J gene is TRBJ1-6, the V gene TRBV5-6, with 10 bases identical to TRBD1. Germline V CDR1 and CDR2: SGHDT, YYEEEE. The CDR3 is made up of 15 amino acids. The ends lost 4 bases at V and 9 bases at J; junction bases unmatched: 7. This CDR3 reads CASSGTGAGFSPLHF. CDR3 bases: TGTGCCAGCAGCGGGACAGGGGCGGGTTTTTCACCCCTCCACTTT. The complete variable domain, with remaining parts taken from reference TRBV5-6 and TRBJ1-6, reads DAGVTQSPTHLIKTRGQQVTLRCSPKSGHDTVSWYQQALGQGPQFIFQYYEEEERQRGNFPDRFSGHQFPNYSSELNVNALLLGDSALYLCASSGTGAGFSPLHFGNGTRLTVT.

J is TRBJ1-1 and V is TRBV18, with TRBD1 matching 9 bases. Germline loops: CDR1 KGHSH, CDR2 LQKENI. The CDR3 is 15 amino acids. With 6 bases clipped from V and 5 bases from J, the junction kept 10 bases outside the gene matches. The CDR3 nucleotides are TGTGCCAGCTCGCATCGCCGGGACAGGGAAACTGAAGCTTTCTTT. Its translation: CASSHRRDRETEAFF.

The V gene is TRBV2, the J gene TRBJ2-4; unclear D gene. Trimming left V 10 bases short and J 9 bases short, with 19 bases between. In germline, CDR1 is SNHLY, CDR2 FYNNEI. This CDR3 has 13 amino acids. CDR3 sequence (DNA): TGTGCCATCGAGAGGCAGCCGTCGGGCATTCAGTACTTC. Translating gives CAIERQPSGIQYF.

V and J are TRBV5-5 and TRBJ2-6, with D tentatively TRBD2 (6 bases). V shed 1 base and J shed 0 bases, with 8 bases lying between them. This CDR3 contains 16 residues. Germline-derived CDR1 and CDR2 are SGHKS and YYEKEE (reference sequence). CDR3 bases: TGTGCCAGCAGCTTGAGGGGAGGCTCTGGGGCCAACGTCCTGACTTTC. It translates to CASSLRGGSGANVLTF.

This clone was observed a single time. This chain uses TRBV27 with TRBJ2-5; perhaps TRBD2 as D (6 bases). The germline CDR1 and CDR2 sequences are MNHEY and SMNVEV (reference sequence). This CDR3 spans 14 amino acids. V was cut by 2 bases and J by 2 bases, with 9 bases left in between. The CDR3 bases are TGTGCCAGCAGTTTAGCGGGGAAGCAAGAGACCCAGTACTTC. Translated: CASSLAGKQETQYF.

The chain carries TRBV5-5 and TRBJ2-1, with TRBD1 identical over 7 bases. The germline gives CDR1 SGHKS, CDR2 YYEKEE (reference sequence). V was pared by 4 bases and J by 5 bases, with 12 bases of the junction left unmatched. The CDR3 is made up of 16 amino acids. CDR3 DNA sequence: TGTGCCAGCAGCCGTTTTCCGGACAGGAGAGACAATGAGCAGTTCTTC. It is translated as CASSRFPDRRDNEQFF.

The chain carries TRBV7-3 and TRBJ2-7, with D possibly being TRBD2 (5 bases). The germline V gene encodes CDR1 SGHTA and CDR2 FQGTGA. The V end was cut by 2 bases, the J end by 3 bases, with 14 bases between. The CDR3 length is 15 residues. The CDR3 sequence is CASSLYRDTFYEQYF. CDR3 sequence (DNA): TGTGCCAGCAGCTTATACCGGGATACCTTCTACGAGCAGTACTTC.

This clone appeared a few times. The gene calls are TRBV24-1 and TRBJ2-1; either TRBD1 or TRBD2 may supply D (5 bases each). V shed 11 bases and J shed 5 bases, with 18 bases lying between them. The CDR3 has 14 residues. Germline V gene sequence: CDR1 KGHDR, CDR2 SFDVKD. CDR3 protein: CAIRAGHYNNEQFF. CDR3 nucleotide sequence: TGTGCCATCAGGGCGGGCCACTACAACAATGAGCAGTTCTTC.

V usage is TRBV5-5 and J usage is TRBJ1-1, with 8 bases aligning to TRBD1. This CDR3 is 15 amino acids long. V shed 2 bases, J shed 4 bases, and the junction held 7 bases outside the gene matches. Germline CDR1 is SGHKS and CDR2 is YYEKEE (reference sequence). CDR3 nucleotide sequence: TGTGCCAGCAGCTTCCACGGACAGGGTGGCACTGAAGCTTTCTTT. Amino acid sequence: CASSFHGQGGTEAFF. The complete variable domain, with remaining parts taken from reference TRBV5-5 and TRBJ1-1, reads DAGVTQSPTHLIKTRGQQVTLRCSPISGHKSVSWYQQVLGQGPQFIFQYYEKEERGRGNFPDRFSARQFPNYSSELNVNALLLGDSALYLCASSFHGQGGTEAFFGQGTRLTVV.

V usage is TRBV29-1 and J usage is TRBJ2-4; possible D gene TRBD2, 5 bases. The germline CDR1 and CDR2 sequences are SQVTM and ANQGSEA. The V gene lost 4 bases and the J gene lost 5 bases, with 12 bases spanning the gap. The CDR3 extends over 13 amino acids. This CDR3 is CSVAGLPENIQYF. The CDR3 region has the DNA TGCAGCGTTGCCGGACTCCCTGAAAACATTCAGTACTTC.

The chain combines TRBV6-5 with TRBJ2-7; weak D call: TRBD2 (6 bases). Trimming took 8 bases from V and 0 from J, leaving 14 bases between them. The CDR3 loop spans 14 amino acids. The germline V gene encodes CDR1 MNHEY and CDR2 SVGAGI. In DNA form, the CDR3 reads TGTGCCAGCGCCCTAGCGCCCAGCTCCTACGAGCAGTACTTC. It specifies CASALAPSSYEQYF.

A single count supports this clone. The chain uses TRBV4-1 and TRBJ2-1; 11 nucleotides match TRBD2. Per germline, CDR1 MGHRA and CDR2 YSYEKL. The CDR3 has 20 amino acids. Germline trimming cut 3 bases from V and 0 bases from J; bases unmatched to any gene: 13. CDR3 in DNA: TGCGCCAGCAGCCACCCCGTTGGTAGCGGGAGGGCAGGCTCCTACAATGAGCAGTTCTTC. Protein sequence: CASSHPVGSGRAGSYNEQFF.

V and J are TRBV7-8 and TRBJ1-5; 9 bases match TRBD1. The CDR3 extends over 15 amino acids. Germline loops: CDR1 SGHVS, CDR2 FQNEAQ. V lost 1 base and J lost 7; bases outside the gene matches: 5. The CDR3 spells CASSLVGTGRQPQHF. In nucleotides, the CDR3 is TGTGCCAGCAGCTTAGTGGGGACAGGGCGGCAGCCCCAGCATTTT.

The V and J genes are TRBV18 and TRBJ1-2; 7 positions match TRBD1. This CDR3 has 15 amino acids. With 1 base clipped from V and 5 bases from J, the junction kept 7 bases outside the gene matches. The germline gives CDR1 KGHSH, CDR2 LQKENI. This CDR3 is CASSPLLDREYGYTF. The CDR3 DNA is TGTGCCAGCTCACCACTTCTCGACAGGGAATATGGCTACACCTTC. Full variable domain (remainder filled in from reference TRBV18 and TRBJ1-2): NAGVMQNPRHLVRRRGQEARLRCSPMKGHSHVYWYRQLPEEGLKFMVYLQKENIIDESGMPKERFSAEFPKEGPSILRIQQVVRGDSAAYFCASSPLLDREYGYTFGSGTRLTVV.

The chain combines TRBV12-3 or TRBV12-4 with TRBJ2-7; no clear D gene. The V gene lost 0 bases and the J gene lost 3 bases, with 3 bases spanning the gap. This CDR3 region has 12 residues. CDR3 in amino acids: CASSLALYEQYF. CDR3 coding DNA: TGTGCCAGCAGTTTAGCCCTCTACGAGCAGTACTTC.

The chain employs TRBV2 and TRBJ2-7, with D possibly TRBD2 on 5 matching bases. Trimming removed 2 bases at V and 0 bases at J, with 11 bases between. This CDR3 is 15 amino acids long. Per germline, CDR1 SNHLY and CDR2 FYNNEI. Here the CDR3 reads CASSERRASSYEQYF. The CDR3 bases are TGTGCCAGCAGTGAAAGGCGGGCGAGCTCCTACGAGCAGTACTTC. The full variable domain, with the rest looked up from reference TRBV2 and TRBJ2-7, is EPEVTQTPSHQVTQMGQEVILRCVPISNHLYFYWYRQILGQKVEFLVSFYNNEISEKSEIFDDQFSVERPDGSNFTLKIRSTKLEDSAMYFCASSERRASSYEQYFGPGTRLTVT.

This chain connects TRBV5-4 to TRBJ2-2, with 8 bases aligning to TRBD2. V lost 4 bases, J lost 3 bases, and 5 bases stayed unmatched. The CDR3 spans 15 residues. Germline lookup yields CDR1 SGHNT and CDR2 YYREEE (reference sequence). This CDR3 reads CASSPGGAHTGELFF. CDR3 DNA sequence: TGTGCCAGCAGCCCGGGGGGGGCGCACACCGGGGAGCTGTTTTTT.

V is TRBV28 and J is TRBJ2-7, with 10 positions matching TRBD1. The germline gives CDR1 MDHEN, CDR2 SYDVKM. After removal of 6 bases from V and 3 bases from J, the junction contained 17 bases not matched to a gene. The CDR3 is 18 residues long. The CDR3 is CASSGTGDSASGFYEQYF. DNA for the CDR3: TGTGCCAGCAGCGGGACAGGGGATTCCGCTAGCGGGTTCTACGAGCAGTACTTC.

J is TRBJ1-1 and V is TRBV4-1; 9 bases line up with TRBD1. Losses at the gene ends were 0 bases for V and 3 bases for J; bases not matched to a gene: 5. CDR3 length: 16 amino acids. Germline CDR1 reads MGHRA; CDR2 reads YSYEKL. The CDR3 is CASSQDRRTGDTEAFF. DNA for the CDR3: TGCGCCAGCAGCCAAGATCGGAGGACAGGGGACACTGAAGCTTTCTTT.

The J gene is TRBJ1-2, the V gene TRBV19; D is perhaps TRBD1 (6 bases). The CDR3 runs 15 residues. The germline gives CDR1 LNHDA, CDR2 SQIVND (reference sequence). Trimming left V 5 bases short and J 4 bases short, with 17 bases between. CDR3 DNA: TGTGCCAGTAGTGTGGCCGGGGGGGGGCTCTATGGCTACACCTTC. It is translated as CASSVAGGGLYGYTF.